The clone carrying this T cell receptor beta chain was detected only a few times. The TCRbeta library was prepared with unique molecular identifiers. TCRdb reprocessed the PCR reads with MiXCR, giving one entry per CDR3 protein. The data contain approximately 400,000 distinct CDR3 sequences, roughly a tenth of them singletons. This entry is derived from a study of T-cell reconstitution after alpha-beta-depleted transplantation in children. The germline V gene encodes CDR1 SGHTA and CDR2 FQGNSA. V dropped 3 bases and J dropped 2 bases, with 8 bases sitting between them. The CDR3 sequence is 14 residues long.

V usage is TRBV7-2 and J usage is TRBJ2-1; possibly TRBD2 for D (6 bases). The source of this sequence is a human donor who donated a stem cell graft to a child with acute myeloid leukemia. Source: PBMCs from the stem cell graft donor, taken from the stem cell graft. The CDR3 region is CASSFGGPYNEQFF. The CDR3, as DNA: TGTGCCAGCAGCTTCGGGGGACCCTACAATGAGCAGTTCTTC.